The text below deals with one TCR beta chain. It lacks a known antigen. No quality values exist for individual bases; no much larger clone is one base distant. The germline V gene (reference sequence) gives CDR1 as DFQATT and CDR2 as SNEGSKA. The CDR3 holds 13 amino acids from the cysteine to the phenylalanine. Only the CDR3 portion is preserved as DNA: 39 bases, with reading frame beginning at the first base. The donors were some 36 Caucasian individuals from Russia, aged 6 to 90 years, who were systemically healthy. Each donor gave approximately 9.3 milliliters of peripheral blood, collected into EDTA-treated Vacutainer tubes. PBMCs were isolated by Ficoll-Paque density-gradient centrifugation, with at least 6 million obtained per sample. Total RNA, at least 5 micrograms per sample, was extracted from PBMCs with Trizol reagent. Naive CD45RAhigh/CD27high T cell percentages were measured by flow cytometry on a PBMC aliquot from every donor.

These data originate in a study of blood T cells in healthy people across ages (dated by TCRdb to about 2015). Notes on the research overall: Template switching captured roughly one uniquely barcoded TCR beta cDNA molecule per two T cells in model experiments. To track age-related changes in TCR beta repertoire diversity, the study relied on deep sequencing normalized with unique cDNA molecular identifiers. Donors were grouped into four age groups: young (average approximately 16 years), middle-aged (over 35), aged (about 60) and long-lived (approximately 75). Two additional independent replicas of 1 million unique cDNA reads from the same blood draw were analyzed for two donors (one aged 18 to 29 and one aged 80 or older). To avoid experimental bias, donors of different ages were spread randomly across the sequencing lanes. The full study reports these points: A strong correlation was found between observed TCR beta diversity and the percentage of naive T cells measured by flow cytometry. Conclusive comparison of naive and antigen-experienced compartments was prevented by the profiling of bulk unsorted PBMCs. The long-lived group showed more naive CD4+ T cells, fewer expanded clones and increased TCR diversity than the aged group, suggesting age selection. Estimates of total diversity based on one million sequenced T cells were considered lower bounds and underestimates. Because donor CMV infection status was unknown, age-related changes in expanded clonotypes were potentially confounded. As age increased, observed TCR beta diversity per million T cells dropped in a roughly linear way, and a significant reduction was already evident by age roughly 36.

Libraries were built with 5' RACE. Sequencing was carried out with an Illumina HiSeq 2500. A second PCR of roughly 7 to 11 cycles was performed with a sample-barcoded 5' primer and a J-beta primer mix. Each TCR beta cDNA molecule received a unique molecular identifier from a template-switch 5' adaptor carrying 12 random nucleotides. Each sample yielded at least 2.5 million CDR3-containing paired-end reads. First-strand cDNA was synthesized from all RNA with the Mint cDNA synthesis kit, primed by a TRBC-specific oligonucleotide. Following uracil-DNA glycosylase treatment, a first 18-cycle PCR with universal primers M1SS and BC2_uni_R was performed on all cDNA. For the original study's pipeline: Normalization of each sample was performed by random selection of 1 million high-quality reads, each carrying a distinct molecular identifier. Reads sharing molecular identifiers were discarded rather than binned into consensus sequences. MiTCR, with a Q25 quality threshold and the strictest error-elimination algorithm, was used for CDR3 identification, clonotype clustering and error correction. A nonparametric unseen species model with Euler transformation was used to estimate a lower bound on total TCR beta diversity. Starting from the raw public reads, TCRdb applied fastp trimming at Q25, assembled clones with MiXCR and retained in-frame beta chains. Each CDR3 protein gets just one entry, which takes the most common genes and DNA from the rows behind it. The V and J calls come from TCRdb's annotation, not from the publication. The sample table shows 1.4 million or so distinct CDR3 sequences, and about 42% are seen once. Clones ranked in the top ten supply approximately 4% of the sample.

The sequence came from a woman under 30 in good health. Sequencing was carried out using blood. This chain joins TRBV20-1 to TRBJ2-1; 11 middle bases align to TRBD2. In nucleotides, the sequence is TGCACCCTGAGACTAGCGGGGAACAATGAGCAGTTCTTC. Its product reads: CTLRLAGNNEQFF.